The 18 T cell receptor beta chains presented below share a single source sample, sequenced in a study of T cells after yellow fever vaccination. TCRdb analysed the 5' RACE reads with MiXCR anew, one entry per CDR3 protein. The data show just over 300,000 distinct CDR3 sequences, with more than 3% seen just once and roughly a quarter held by the top ten. This specimen was PBMCs, taken on the day of the yellow fever booster vaccination. These receptors were taken from a young man who received the YFV17D yellow fever vaccine.

A few counts support this clonotype. The chain is built from TRBV19 and TRBJ2-7, with D unclear. V lost 5 bases and J lost 0, with 11 bases in between. CDR1 and CDR2 (germline): LNHDA, SQIVND (reference sequence). The CDR3 contains 14 residues. This CDR3 reads CASSPLHSSYEQYF. The DNA of the CDR3 is TGTGCCAGTAGTCCCTTGCACAGCTCCTACGAGCAGTACTTC.

This clonotype was picked up many times. The chain is built from TRBV5-1 and TRBJ2-4; 9 bases match TRBD1. Germline lookup yields CDR1 SGHRS and CDR2 YFSETQ. The CDR3 runs to 13 residues. The ends lost 7 bases at V and 9 bases at J; junction bases unmatched: 8. CDR3 nucleotides: TGCGCCAGCGGGGACAGGGAGCGCGGCATTCAGTACTTC. It translates to CASGDRERGIQYF.

The chain combines TRBV6-2 or TRBV6-3 with TRBJ1-1; D gene ambiguous. The germline V and J ends were trimmed by 7 bases and 3 bases, with 12 bases remaining between them. This CDR3 has 13 residues. Germline V gene lookup returns CDR1 MNHEY and CDR2 SVGEGT. As DNA, the CDR3 is TGTGCCAGCAAGATGGACGGAGACACTGAAGCTTTCTTT. This sequence encodes CASKMDGDTEAFF.

This clonotype was detected ten times or more. The chain combines TRBV3-1 with TRBJ2-7; maybe TRBD2 (6 bases). The V end lost 4 bases, the J end lost 4 bases, and 11 bases lay between the germline ends. CDR1 is LGHDT, CDR2 YNNKEL, per germline (reference sequence). This CDR3 comprises 13 residues. CDR3 nucleotides: TGTGCCAGCAGCCTTGGGGGGAGGTACGAGCAGTACTTC. It codes for CASSLGGRYEQYF.

This clonotype was picked up many times. The gene calls are TRBV5-1 and TRBJ2-5; D may be TRBD2 (6 bases). Germline V gene lookup returns CDR1 SGHRS and CDR2 YFSETQ. The CDR3 loop spans 16 amino acids. The V and J ends lost 4 bases and 2 bases respectively, with 18 bases between them. The chain's CDR3 is CASSLGDFGTQETQYF. The CDR3 bases are TGCGCCAGCAGCCTAGGGGACTTCGGGACTCAAGAGACCCAGTACTTC.

There are a few counts of this clonotype. The chain is built from TRBV5-1 and TRBJ2-5; TRBD2 agrees at 9 bases. Germline CDR1 is SGHRS and CDR2 is YFSETQ. J was trimmed by 5 bases and V by 7 bases; bases with no gene match: 9. The CDR3 runs 14 residues. Here the CDR3 reads CASSSGGGEETQYF. CDR3 DNA sequence: TGCGCCAGCTCCTCCGGCGGGGGGGAGGAGACCCAGTACTTC.

This sequence joins TRBV20-1 and TRBJ1-1, with D unclear. The CDR3 length is 13 residues. Germline V gives CDR1 DFQATT, CDR2 SNEGSKA (reference sequence). Between the trimmed V and J ends, which lost 8 bases and 6 bases, there was a span of 19 bases. CDR3 DNA: TGCAGTCCGTCTGTATGGGGTAACTCTGAAGCTTTCTTT. Encoded protein: CSPSVWGNSEAFF.

The table lists this clonotype with many counts. The genes are TRBV7-9 and TRBJ1-2; D gene unclear. Per the germline V gene, CDR1 is SEHNR and CDR2 is FQNEAQ (reference sequence). The CDR3 consists of 14 residues. V lost 4 bases and J 4 bases, leaving 13 bases between the germline ends. This CDR3 is CASSSASPPYGYTF. DNA of the CDR3: TGTGCCAGCAGCTCGGCTAGCCCCCCCTATGGCTACACCTTC.

This clonotype was recorded many times. This chain joins TRBV12-3 or TRBV12-4 and TRBJ2-1; D gene unclear. This CDR3 contains 12 residues. Deletions cut 2 bases from V and 7 bases from J, with 6 bases between. DNA of the CDR3: TGTGCCAGCAGTTTAATTGGAAATGAGCAGTTCTTC. Amino acids: CASSLIGNEQFF.

This clonotype was found a few times. This chain links TRBV4-3 with TRBJ1-2; D is possibly TRBD1 (5 bases). Trimming removed 4 bases from V and 3 bases from J, with 15 bases in between. This CDR3 is built from 15 residues. CDR1 LGHNA and CDR2 YSLEER come from the germline V gene. The CDR3 is CASSPLYGGDYGYTF. The CDR3 DNA sequence: TGCGCCAGCAGCCCACTGTACGGGGGGGACTATGGCTACACCTTC.

This clonotype was detected many times. The rearrangement links TRBV6-2 or TRBV6-3 to TRBJ2-1; the D gene is possibly TRBD1 (6 bases). The CDR3 is 15 residues long. Germline assignment: CDR1 MNHEY and CDR2 SVGEGT. Trimming took off 5 bases at V and 7 bases at J, with 18 bases between the two ends. The CDR3 region is CASSPQGETGNEQFF. The CDR3 nucleotides are TGTGCCAGCAGTCCACAGGGCGAGACCGGTAATGAGCAGTTCTTC.

This clonotype was observed a handful of times. The J gene is TRBJ2-5, the V gene TRBV7-2; 8 bases line up with TRBD2. Trimming at V came to 1 base and at J to 6 bases, leaving 10 bases not matched to a gene. Germline V gives CDR1 SGHTA, CDR2 FQGNSA. The CDR3 is 16 residues long. The CDR3 protein is CASSLGSGGGAKTQYF. The DNA for the CDR3 is TGTGCCAGCAGCTTAGGATCGGGGGGGGGCGCGAAGACCCAGTACTTC.

The table lists this clonotype with many counts. The chain links TRBV6-1 to TRBJ2-2; D may correspond to TRBD1 or TRBD2 (6 bases each). Trimming left V 5 bases short and J 3 bases short, with 13 bases between. Germline assignment: CDR1 MNHNS and CDR2 SASEGT. The CDR3 sequence is 15 residues long. This chain's CDR3 is CASSIDRRDTGELFF. CDR3 coding DNA: TGTGCCAGCAGTATTGACAGGAGGGACACCGGGGAGCTGTTTTTT.

The sample holds many counts of this clonotype. The chain employs TRBV19 and TRBJ1-5; TRBD1 is a possible D gene (6 bases). CDR3 length: 14 residues. Trimming pared 10 bases from V and 3 bases from J, leaving 16 bases between. CDR1 LNHDA and CDR2 SQIVND come from the germline V gene (reference sequence). CDR3 region: CATQGTPYNQPQHF. The CDR3 DNA reads as TGTGCCACCCAGGGGACACCCTACAATCAGCCCCAGCATTTT.

The chain recombines TRBV7-3 with TRBJ2-2; 13 bases are shared with TRBD2. Germline CDR1 is SGHTA and CDR2 is FQGTGA. After removal of 1 base from V and 0 bases from J, the junction contained 2 bases not matched to a gene. The CDR3 runs to 18 residues. The CDR3 DNA reads as TGTGCCAGCAGCTTAATCGGACTAGCGGGGGCGAACACCGGGGAGCTGTTTTTT. Translation gives CASSLIGLAGANTGELFF.

This clonotype has a count of ten or more. This chain uses TRBV5-1 with TRBJ2-3, with D perhaps TRBD2 (6 bases). Germline assignment: CDR1 SGHRS and CDR2 YFSETQ. The CDR3 is made up of 14 amino acids. The V gene lost 2 bases and the J gene lost 5 bases, with 12 bases spanning the gap. CDR3 sequence (DNA): TGCGCCAGCAGCTTCGCTAGCGTTGGAGATACGCAGTATTTT. It specifies CASSFASVGDTQYF.

This clonotype was observed a few times. This rearrangement joins TRBV4-1 to TRBJ1-1; weak D call: TRBD1 (6 bases). CDR1 MGHRA and CDR2 YSYEKL come from the germline V gene. The CDR3 loop spans 16 amino acids. With 0 bases removed from V and 1 base from J, the gap between germline ends came to 12 bases. CDR3 DNA: TGCGCCAGCAGCCAAGATGCCGCGACAGGGAACACTGAAGCTTTCTTT. This sequence encodes CASSQDAATGNTEAFF.

There are many counts of this clonotype. This chain connects TRBV5-1 to TRBJ2-2; D unresolved. Germline V gene data show CDR1 as SGHRS and CDR2 as YFSETQ. V dropped 1 base and J dropped 1 base, with 5 bases sitting between them. The CDR3 is 14 amino acids. CDR3 sequence (DNA): TGCGCCAGCAGCTTGCAGGTGAACACCGGGGAGCTGTTTTTT. Protein product: CASSLQVNTGELFF.